Shown below are 7 T cell receptor beta chains from a single sample sequenced in a study of radiotherapy plus CTLA-4 blockade in lung cancer. Here immunoSEQ multiplex PCR was the method, and the copy in TCRdb shows in-frame clones only, minus some. The table lists 62,000 or so clones, 79% of them singletons, with 8% to 10% in the top ten. The material sequenced was peripheral blood, taken from a patient treated with radiotherapy plus ipilimumab. These receptors were collected from a human donor with non-small cell lung cancer who had a complete response to radiotherapy plus ipilimumab.

CDR3 coding DNA: TGTGCCAGCAGTTCCGGGTACCTTCAGCCCCAGCATTTT. Translating it yields CASSSGYLQPQHF. This chain connects TRBV27 to TRBJ1-5; D is ambiguous. The CDR3 extends over 13 amino acids. Germline CDR1 MNHEY, CDR2 SMNVEV (reference sequence). V lost 4 bases, J lost 6 bases, and 10 bases lay in between.

The V and J genes are TRBV2 and TRBJ2-5, with TRBD1 identical over 9 bases. Judging by the DNA end, TRBJ2-7 fits better; the J call may be wrong. CDR1 and CDR2 from the germline V gene are SNHLY and FYNNEI. The length of the CDR3 is 15 residues. The CDR3 bases are TGTGCCAGCAGGGAGGGACAGGGAATCTCCTACGAGCAGTACTTC. It translates to CASREGQGISYEQYF.

The rearrangement joins TRBV7-2 to TRBJ2-5; maybe TRBD1 (6 bases). The CDR3 runs to 16 residues. V lost 0 bases to trimming and J lost 1 base, with 12 bases between them. The germline gives CDR1 SGHTA, CDR2 FQGNSA. As DNA, the CDR3 is TGTGCCAGCAGCTTAGCCGTCCAGGGGTTCCAAGAGACCCAGTACTTC. This encodes CASSLAVQGFQETQYF.

The chain links TRBV27 to TRBJ2-5, with TRBD1 matching over 7 bases. The CDR3 sequence is 14 residues long. Looked up from germline, CDR1 is MNHEY and CDR2 is SMNVEV (reference sequence). Trimming removed 4 bases from V and 1 base from J; junction bases left unmatched: 3. The CDR3 region has the DNA TGTGCCAGCAGTTCCCGGGACAGCCAAGAGACCCAGTACTTC. This sequence encodes CASSSRDSQETQYF.

The chain has TRBV6-5 and TRBJ2-7; D gene uncertain. This CDR3 has 13 residues. The germline V gene encodes CDR1 MNHEY and CDR2 SVGAGI. Trimming cost V 5 bases and J 3 bases, with 11 bases left between them. This chain's CDR3 is CASSPQENYEQYV. Written as DNA, the CDR3 is TGTGCCAGCAGTCCTCAGGAGAACTACGAGCAGTACGTC.

The chain joins TRBV19 to TRBJ1-5; possible D gene TRBD1, 6 bases. The V end was cut by 7 bases, the J end by 2 bases, with 21 bases between. The CDR3 sequence is 17 residues long. Germline CDR1 and CDR2: LNHDA and SQIVND (reference sequence). In DNA form, the CDR3 reads TGTGCCAGTACTCGAAGGGGGGGGTTAAGAGGCAATCAGCCCCAGCATTTT. Protein sequence: CASTRRGGLRGNQPQHF. Complete variable domain (other parts from reference TRBV19 and TRBJ1-5): DGGITQSPKYLFRKEGQNVTLSCEQNLNHDAMYWYRQDPGQGLRLIYYSQIVNDFQKGDIAEGYSVSREKKESFPLTVTSAQKNPTAFYLCASTRRGGLRGNQPQHFGDGTRLSIL.

This clone was detected once. The chain recombines TRBV4-1 with TRBJ2-5; no firm D call. This CDR3 is 13 amino acids long. The germline V gene encodes CDR1 MGHRA and CDR2 YSYEKL. V dropped 1 base and J dropped 2 bases, with 5 bases sitting between them. The CDR3 DNA sequence: TGCGCCAGCAGCCAAGGACTGCAAGAGACCCAGTACTTC. It is translated as CASSQGLQETQYF.